This record concerns one T cell receptor (beta chain) sequence. The sample belongs to a study of blood T cell repertoires in COVID-19. Study context: COVID-19 samples from acute and convalescent phases originated in the United States, Italy and Spain.

The CDR3 sequence is 17 residues long. V lost 1 base and J lost 5; bases outside the gene matches: 10. Germline V CDR1 and CDR2: GTSNPN, SVGIG (reference sequence). Using immunoSEQ multiplex PCR, the repertoire was profiled, and TCRdb retains in-frame clones only, with some absent. The repertoire has 120,000 to 150,000 clones, 75% to 90% of them found once; the top ten carry approximately 4.6%. Sequencing input: peripheral blood. This chain connects TRBV30 to TRBJ2-2; the match to TRBD2 covers 10 bases. This clonotype originated in a human donor in a cohort sampled during active COVID-19. In DNA, the CDR3 is TGTGCCTGGAGTGAGCCTAGCGGGAGACAATGGACCGGGGAGCTGTTTTTT. This sequence encodes CAWSEPSGRQWTGELFF.